This record concerns one T cell receptor beta chain sequence. This sample is drawn from a study of beta chain features in type 1 diabetes. The CDR3 loop spans 16 amino acids. Germline V gene lookup returns CDR1 SGHDN and CDR2 FVKESK. The V end was cut by 4 bases, the J end by 0 bases, with 14 bases between. Isolated RNA was reverse transcribed in full, so expressed TCRB transcripts were sequenced. The protocol was immunoSEQ multiplex PCR, while the TCRdb copy is restricted to in-frame clones and leaves out a portion. The sample has 150,000 to 200,000 clones, approximately 9.1% seen once. This receptor was obtained from a young woman in good health. The sequencing input was central memory CD4+ T cells from blood. V and J are TRBV14 and TRBJ2-3; possible D gene TRBD2, 5 bases. DNA for the CDR3: TGTGCCAGCAGCCGACGCCTAGCAGCCAGCACAGATACGCAGTATTTT. Protein: CASSRRLAASTDTQYF.